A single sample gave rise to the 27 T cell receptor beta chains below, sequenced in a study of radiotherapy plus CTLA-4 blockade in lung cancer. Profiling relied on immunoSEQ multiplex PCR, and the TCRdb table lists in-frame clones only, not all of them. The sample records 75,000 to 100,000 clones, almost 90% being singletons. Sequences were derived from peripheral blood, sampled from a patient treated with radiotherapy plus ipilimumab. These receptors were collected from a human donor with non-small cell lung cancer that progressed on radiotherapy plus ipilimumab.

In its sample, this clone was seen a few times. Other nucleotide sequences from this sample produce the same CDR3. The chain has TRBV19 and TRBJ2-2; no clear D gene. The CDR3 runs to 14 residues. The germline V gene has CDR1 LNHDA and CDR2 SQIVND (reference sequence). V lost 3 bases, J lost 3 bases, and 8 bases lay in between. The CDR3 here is CASSIAGYTGELFF. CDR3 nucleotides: TGTGCCAGTAGTATCGCAGGATACACCGGGGAGCTGTTTTTT.

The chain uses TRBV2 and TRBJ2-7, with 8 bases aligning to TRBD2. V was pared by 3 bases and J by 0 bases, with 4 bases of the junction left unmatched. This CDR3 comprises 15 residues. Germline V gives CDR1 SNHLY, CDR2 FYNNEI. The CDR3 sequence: CASSDIAGSSYEQYF. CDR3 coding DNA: TGTGCCAGCAGTGATATAGCGGGAAGCTCCTACGAGCAGTACTTC.

The CDR3 DNA reads as TGTGCCAGCAGCCAAGATCCGACGTCCCCCCTCGGGAGGAGGAACACTGAAGCTTTCTTT. Translated, it gives CASSQDPTSPLGRRNTEAFF. V is TRBV4-2 and J is TRBJ1-1; D not resolved. The CDR3 loop spans 20 amino acids. Trimming removed 0 bases at V and 1 base at J, with 24 bases between. CDR1 is LGHNA and CDR2 is YNFKEQ in the germline V gene.

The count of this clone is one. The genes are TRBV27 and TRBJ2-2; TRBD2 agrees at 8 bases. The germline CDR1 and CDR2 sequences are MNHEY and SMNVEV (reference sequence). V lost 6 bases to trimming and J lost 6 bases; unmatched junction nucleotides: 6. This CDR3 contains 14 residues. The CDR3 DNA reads TGTGCCAGCAGCTATGGACTAGCTGCCGGGGAGCTGTTTTTT. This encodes CASSYGLAAGELFF.

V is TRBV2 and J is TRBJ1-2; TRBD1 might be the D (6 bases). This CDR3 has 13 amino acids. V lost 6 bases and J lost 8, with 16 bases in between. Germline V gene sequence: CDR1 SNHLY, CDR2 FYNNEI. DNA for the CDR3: TGTGCCAGCAGGGAACTTACAGGGAGAGGCTACACCTTC. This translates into CASRELTGRGYTF.

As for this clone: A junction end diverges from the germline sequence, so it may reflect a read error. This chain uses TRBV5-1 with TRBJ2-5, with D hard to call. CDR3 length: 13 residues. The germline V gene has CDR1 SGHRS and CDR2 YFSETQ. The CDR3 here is CASRLDRQEAQYF. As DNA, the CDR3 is TGCGCCAGCAGATTGGACCGCCAAGAGGCCCAGTACTTC.

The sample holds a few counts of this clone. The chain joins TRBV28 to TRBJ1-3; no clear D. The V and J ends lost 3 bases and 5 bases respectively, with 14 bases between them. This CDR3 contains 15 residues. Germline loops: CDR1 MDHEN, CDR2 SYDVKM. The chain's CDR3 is CASSLGLWGRNTIYF. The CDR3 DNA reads TGTGCCAGCAGTTTGGGCCTATGGGGAAGAAACACCATATATTTT.

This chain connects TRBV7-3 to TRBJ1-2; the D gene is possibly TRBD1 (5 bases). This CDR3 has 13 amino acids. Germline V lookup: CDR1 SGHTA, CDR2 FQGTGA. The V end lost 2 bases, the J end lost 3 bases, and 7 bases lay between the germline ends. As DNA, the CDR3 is TGTGCCAGCAGCTTAGCAGGGTACTATGGCTACACCTTC. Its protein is CASSLAGYYGYTF.

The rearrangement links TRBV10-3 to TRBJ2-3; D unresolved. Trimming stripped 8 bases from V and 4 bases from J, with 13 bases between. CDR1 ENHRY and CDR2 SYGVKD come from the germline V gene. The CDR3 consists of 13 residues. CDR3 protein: CAIARVRADTQYF. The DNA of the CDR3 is TGTGCCATCGCTCGGGTAAGGGCAGATACGCAGTATTTT.

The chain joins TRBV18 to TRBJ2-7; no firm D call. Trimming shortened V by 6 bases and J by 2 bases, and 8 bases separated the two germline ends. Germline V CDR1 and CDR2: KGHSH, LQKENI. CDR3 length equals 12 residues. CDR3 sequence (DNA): TGTGCCAGCTCGGGTCGGCCCTACGAGCAGTACTTC. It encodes CASSGRPYEQYF.

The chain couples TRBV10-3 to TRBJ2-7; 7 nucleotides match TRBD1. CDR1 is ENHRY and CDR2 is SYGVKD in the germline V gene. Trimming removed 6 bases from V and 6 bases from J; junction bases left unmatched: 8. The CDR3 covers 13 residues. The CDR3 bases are TGTGCCATCAGCGATGACAGGGTCGGCGAGCAGTACTTC. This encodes CAISDDRVGEQYF.

In DNA, the CDR3 is TGTGCCAGCAGCTTAGCTGGGGCTGAAGCTTTCTTT. This encodes CASSLAGAEAFF. V and J are TRBV7-9 and TRBJ1-1; no definite D call. Germline assignment: CDR1 SEHNR and CDR2 FQNEAQ (reference sequence). The CDR3 totals 12 residues. V lost 0 bases to trimming and J lost 6 bases, with 5 bases between them.

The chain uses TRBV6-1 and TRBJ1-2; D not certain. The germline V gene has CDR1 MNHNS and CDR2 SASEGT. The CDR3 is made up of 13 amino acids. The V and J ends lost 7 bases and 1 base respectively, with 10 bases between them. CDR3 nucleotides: TGTGCCAGCAACCTGTCGGATAACTATGGCTACACCTTC. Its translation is CASNLSDNYGYTF.

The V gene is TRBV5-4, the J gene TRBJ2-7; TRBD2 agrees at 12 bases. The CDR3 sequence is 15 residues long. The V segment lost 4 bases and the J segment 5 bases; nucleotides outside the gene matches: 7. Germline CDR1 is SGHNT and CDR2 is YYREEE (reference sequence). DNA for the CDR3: TGTGCCAGCAGCCCGTGGACTAGCGGGAAGAACGAGCAGTACTTC. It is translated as CASSPWTSGKNEQYF.

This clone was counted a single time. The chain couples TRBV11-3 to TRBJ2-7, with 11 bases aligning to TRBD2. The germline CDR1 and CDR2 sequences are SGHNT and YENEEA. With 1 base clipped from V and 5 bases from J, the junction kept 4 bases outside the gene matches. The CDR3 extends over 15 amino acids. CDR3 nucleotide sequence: TGTGCCAGCAGCTTAGTAGCGGGAGGGATCGACGAGCAGTACTTC. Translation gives CASSLVAGGIDEQYF.

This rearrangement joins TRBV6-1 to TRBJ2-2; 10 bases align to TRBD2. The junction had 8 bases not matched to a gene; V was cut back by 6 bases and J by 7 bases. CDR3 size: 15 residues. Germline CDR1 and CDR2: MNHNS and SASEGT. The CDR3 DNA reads TGTGCCAGCAGCCCCCCGGGACTAGCGTTCGGGGAGCTGTTTTTT. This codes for CASSPPGLAFGELFF.

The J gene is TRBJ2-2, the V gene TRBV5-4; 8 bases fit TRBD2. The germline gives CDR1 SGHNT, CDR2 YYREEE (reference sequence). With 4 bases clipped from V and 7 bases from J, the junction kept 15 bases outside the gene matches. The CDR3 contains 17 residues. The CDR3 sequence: CASSPGASGPLGGELFF. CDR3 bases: TGTGCCAGCAGCCCAGGGGCTAGCGGGCCCCTCGGCGGGGAGCTGTTTTTT.

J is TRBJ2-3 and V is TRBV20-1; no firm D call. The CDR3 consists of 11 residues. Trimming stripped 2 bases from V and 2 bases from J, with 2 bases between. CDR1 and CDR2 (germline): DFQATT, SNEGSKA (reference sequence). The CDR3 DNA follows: TGCAGTGCTAGACTCACAGATACGCAGTATTTT. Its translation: CSARLTDTQYF.

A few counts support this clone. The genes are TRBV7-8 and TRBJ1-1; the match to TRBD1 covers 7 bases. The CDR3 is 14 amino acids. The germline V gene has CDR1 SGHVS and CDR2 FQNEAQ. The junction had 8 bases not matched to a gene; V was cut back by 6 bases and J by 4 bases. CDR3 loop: CASRSQGGGTEAFF. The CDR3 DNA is TGTGCCAGCAGATCCCAGGGGGGAGGCACTGAAGCTTTCTTT.

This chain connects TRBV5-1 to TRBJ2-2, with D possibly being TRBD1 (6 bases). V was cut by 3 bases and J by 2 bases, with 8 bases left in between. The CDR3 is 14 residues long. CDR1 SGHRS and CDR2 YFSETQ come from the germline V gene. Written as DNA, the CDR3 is TGCGCCAGCAGCTCGGGACAAAACACCGGGGAGCTGTTTTTT. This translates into CASSSGQNTGELFF.

In DNA form, the CDR3 reads TGTGCCAGCAGTTACCCCCAAGGTGGCTACACCTTC. It is translated as CASSYPQGGYTF. This chain connects TRBV6-5 to TRBJ1-2, with D unclear. The CDR3 spans 12 residues. V lost 2 bases and J lost 7, with 8 bases in between. Germline-derived CDR1 and CDR2 are MNHEY and SVGAGI.

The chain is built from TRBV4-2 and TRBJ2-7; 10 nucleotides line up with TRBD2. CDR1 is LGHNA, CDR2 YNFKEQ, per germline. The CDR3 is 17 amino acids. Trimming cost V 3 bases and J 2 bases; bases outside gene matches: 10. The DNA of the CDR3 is TGTGCCAGCAGCCATGTTACCGGGACTAGCGCGGCCTACGAGCAGTACTTC. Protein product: CASSHVTGTSAAYEQYF.

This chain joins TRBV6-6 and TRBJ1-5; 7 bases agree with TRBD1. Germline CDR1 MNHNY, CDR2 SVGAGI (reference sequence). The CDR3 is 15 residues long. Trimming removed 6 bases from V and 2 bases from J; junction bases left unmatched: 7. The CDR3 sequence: CASRQWDSGNQPQHF. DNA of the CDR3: TGTGCCAGCAGGCAATGGGACAGTGGCAATCAGCCCCAGCATTTT.

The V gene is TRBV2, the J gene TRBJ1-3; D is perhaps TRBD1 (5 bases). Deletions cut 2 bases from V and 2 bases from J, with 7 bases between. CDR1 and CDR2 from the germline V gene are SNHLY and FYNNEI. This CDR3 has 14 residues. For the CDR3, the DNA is TGTGCCAGCAGTGAACCCAGGGCTGGAAACACCATATATTTT. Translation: CASSEPRAGNTIYF.

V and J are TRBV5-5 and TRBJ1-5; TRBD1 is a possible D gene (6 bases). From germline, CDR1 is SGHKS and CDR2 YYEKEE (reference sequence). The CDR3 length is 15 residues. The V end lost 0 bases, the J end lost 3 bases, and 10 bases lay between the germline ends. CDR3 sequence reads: CASSLEPGHNQPQHF. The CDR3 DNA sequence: TGTGCCAGCAGCTTGGAGCCGGGACACAATCAGCCCCAGCATTTT.

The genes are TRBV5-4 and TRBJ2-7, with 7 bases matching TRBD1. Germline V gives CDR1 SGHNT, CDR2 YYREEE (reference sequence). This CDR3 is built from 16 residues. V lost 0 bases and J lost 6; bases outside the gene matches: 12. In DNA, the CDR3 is TGTGCCAGCAGCTTGGTCCCGGGACAGACTTTTCGCGAGCAGTACTTC. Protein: CASSLVPGQTFREQYF.

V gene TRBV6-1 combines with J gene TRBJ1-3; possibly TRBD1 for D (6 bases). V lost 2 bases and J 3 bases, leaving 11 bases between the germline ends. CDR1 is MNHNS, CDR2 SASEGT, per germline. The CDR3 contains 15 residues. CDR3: CASSEITGLGNTIYF. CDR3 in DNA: TGTGCCAGCAGTGAAATAACAGGGCTTGGAAACACCATATATTTT.